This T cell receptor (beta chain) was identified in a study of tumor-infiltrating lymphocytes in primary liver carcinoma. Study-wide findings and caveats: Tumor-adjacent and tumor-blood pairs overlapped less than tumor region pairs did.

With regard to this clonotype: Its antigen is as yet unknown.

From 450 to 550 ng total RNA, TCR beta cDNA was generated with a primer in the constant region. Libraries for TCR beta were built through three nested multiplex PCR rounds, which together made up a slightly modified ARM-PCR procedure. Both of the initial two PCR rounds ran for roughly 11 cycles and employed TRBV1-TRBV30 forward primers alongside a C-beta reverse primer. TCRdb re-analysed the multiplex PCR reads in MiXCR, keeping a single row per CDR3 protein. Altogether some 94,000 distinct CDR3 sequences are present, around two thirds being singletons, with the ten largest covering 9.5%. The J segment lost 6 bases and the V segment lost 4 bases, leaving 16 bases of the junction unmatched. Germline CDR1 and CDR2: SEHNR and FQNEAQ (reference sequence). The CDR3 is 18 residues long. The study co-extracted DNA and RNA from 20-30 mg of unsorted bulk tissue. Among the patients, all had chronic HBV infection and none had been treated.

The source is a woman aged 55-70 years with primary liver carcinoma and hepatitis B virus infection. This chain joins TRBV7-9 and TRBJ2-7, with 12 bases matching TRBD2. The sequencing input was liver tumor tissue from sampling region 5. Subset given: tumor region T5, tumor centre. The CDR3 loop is CASSSNRALAGGSSEQYF. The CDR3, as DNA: TGTGCCAGCAGCTCCAACCGAGCGCTAGCGGGAGGGTCTAGCGAGCAGTACTTC.